The 5 T cell receptor beta chains given below trace back to one sample, sequenced in a study of blood T cell repertoires in COVID-19. The table came from immunoSEQ multiplex PCR; TCRdb's copy has only in-frame clones and leaves some out. The table lists 300,000 or so clones, around 87% of them singletons, with around 1.5% in the top ten. Material for sequencing was peripheral blood. Receptors were obtained from a woman between 40 and 50 years old who had recovered from COVID-19.

The chain uses TRBV30 and TRBJ1-1; D not certain. The germline V gene encodes CDR1 GTSNPN and CDR2 SVGIG (reference sequence). This CDR3 has 13 amino acids. Trimming took 3 bases from V and 0 from J, leaving 8 bases between them. The CDR3 protein is CAWSNSLNTEAFF. The CDR3 DNA follows: TGTGCCTGGAGCAACTCATTGAACACTGAAGCTTTCTTT.

This clone was recorded only once. This chain links TRBV6-2 or TRBV6-3 with TRBJ1-2; 8 nucleotides agree with TRBD1. There are 15 residues in the CDR3. V shed 6 bases, J shed 5 bases, and the junction held 11 bases outside the gene matches. CDR1 MNHEY and CDR2 SVGEGT come from the germline V gene. In nucleotides, the CDR3 is TGTGCCAGCAGCCTAACCCGGACAGGGCCGTATGGCTACACCTTC. Amino acids: CASSLTRTGPYGYTF.

The chain carries TRBV18 and TRBJ1-2, with 8 bases fitting TRBD1. After removal of 6 bases from V and 4 bases from J, the junction contained 13 bases not matched to a gene. The length of the CDR3 is 16 residues. Looked up from germline, CDR1 is KGHSH and CDR2 is LQKENI. The CDR3 coding sequence is TGTGCCAGCTCGACCACCCCAGGGGGCGAAGGCTATGGCTACACCTTC. Its protein product is CASSTTPGGEGYGYTF.

The chain recombines TRBV5-1 with TRBJ2-7; D possibly corresponds to TRBD1 (7 bases). The V end lost 4 bases, the J end lost 2 bases, and 10 bases lay between the germline ends. Germline CDR1 is SGHRS and CDR2 is YFSETQ. The length of the CDR3 is 13 residues. CDR3 DNA: TGCGCCAGCAGCCCAGGGGGGCCCTACGAGCAGTACTTC. Translating gives CASSPGGPYEQYF.

The chain combines TRBV30 with TRBJ1-2, with unresolved D. The CDR3 has 15 amino acids. Germline assignment: CDR1 GTSNPN and CDR2 SVGIG (reference sequence). V was trimmed by 2 bases and J by 8 bases, leaving 21 bases between them. The CDR3 region has the DNA TGTGCCTGGAGTAGCGCGGGCCGGAGAACGAGGGGCTACACCTTC. Its protein product is CAWSSAGRRTRGYTF.